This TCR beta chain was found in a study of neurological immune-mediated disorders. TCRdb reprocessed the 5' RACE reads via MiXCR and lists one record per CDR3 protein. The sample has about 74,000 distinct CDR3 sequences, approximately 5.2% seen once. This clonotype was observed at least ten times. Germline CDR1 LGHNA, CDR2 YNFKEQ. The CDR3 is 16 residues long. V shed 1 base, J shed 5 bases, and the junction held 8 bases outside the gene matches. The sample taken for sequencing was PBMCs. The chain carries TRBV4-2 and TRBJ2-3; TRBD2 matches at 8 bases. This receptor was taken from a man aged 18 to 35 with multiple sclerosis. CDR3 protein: CASSQGSGVAGDTQYF. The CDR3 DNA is TGTGCCAGCAGCCAAGGTAGCGGGGTGGCGGGAGATACGCAGTATTTT.